This T cell receptor (beta chain) was identified during a study of CD8 T cells in ankylosing spondylitis. A few counts support this clonotype. TCRdb reprocessed the 5' RACE reads with MiXCR, giving one entry per CDR3 protein. Here the sample spans approximately 300,000 distinct CDR3 sequences, around 21% being singletons. V lost 0 bases and J 6 bases, leaving 9 bases between the germline ends. The CDR3 runs to 14 residues. CDR1 is MNHEY and CDR2 is SVGAGI in the germline V gene. What was sequenced was blood, either unsorted or a sorted T cell fraction (not recorded which). The rearrangement joins TRBV6-5 to TRBJ2-1, with D perhaps TRBD2 (5 bases). The clonotype originates from a female donor with ankylosing spondylitis or in good health (not recorded which). CDR3 protein: CASSYSASFNEQFF. CDR3 in DNA: TGTGCCAGCAGTTACTCAGCTAGCTTCAATGAGCAGTTCTTC.